A single sample gave rise to the 32 T cell receptor beta chains below, sequenced in a study of blood T cell repertoires in COVID-19. Sequencing was performed with immunoSEQ multiplex PCR; in TCRdb, only in-frame clones are kept and a portion is missing. In the table there are roughly 87,000 clones, 70% to 85% of which are singletons. Sequencing was done on a sample of peripheral blood. Every receptor here comes from a woman aged 45-60 years with acute or convalescent COVID-19.

This clone came up once. The chain joins TRBV30 to TRBJ2-1; 13 bases fit TRBD2. From germline, CDR1 is GTSNPN and CDR2 SVGIG (reference sequence). The CDR3 totals 13 residues. With 4 bases clipped from V and 9 bases from J, the junction kept 3 bases outside the gene matches. CDR3 nucleotides: TGTGCCTGGAAACTAGCGGGGGGGGTTGAGCAGTTCTTC. Its translation: CAWKLAGGVEQFF.

The chain is built from TRBV2 and TRBJ1-1, with 7 positions matching TRBD1. Trimming took 6 bases from V and 7 from J; bases not matched to a gene: 5. The germline V gene has CDR1 SNHLY and CDR2 FYNNEI. The CDR3 loop spans 12 amino acids. The CDR3 DNA reads as TGTGCCAGCAGCTTTTACAGGGGTGAAGCTTTCTTT. Amino acids: CASSFYRGEAFF.

V usage is TRBV4-1 and J usage is TRBJ1-2, with 8 bases fitting TRBD1. Germline CDR1 and CDR2: MGHRA and YSYEKL. The CDR3 consists of 18 residues. V trimming: 2 bases; J trimming: 4 bases; junction bases outside the gene matches: 15. The CDR3 nucleotides are TGCGCCAGCAGCCAAAAGCGGGCAGGGGGCGTTGGGAGCTATGGCTACACCTTC. Its translation: CASSQKRAGGVGSYGYTF.

CDR3 loop: CASTGNQPQHF. CDR3 DNA sequence: TGTGCCAGCACCGGGAATCAGCCCCAGCATTTT. The rearrangement uses TRBV28 and TRBJ1-5; D remains unclear. V shed 7 bases and J shed 4 bases, with 5 bases lying between them. Germline V gene lookup returns CDR1 MDHEN and CDR2 SYDVKM. This CDR3 has 11 amino acids.

The chain's CDR3 is CASTRDRGPDQPQHF. The CDR3 nucleotides read TGTGCCAGCACCAGGGACAGGGGGCCTGATCAGCCCCAGCATTTT. V and J are TRBV28 and TRBJ1-5; the match to TRBD1 covers 12 bases. Germline V gene data show CDR1 as MDHEN and CDR2 as SYDVKM. The ends lost 7 bases at V and 5 bases at J; junction bases unmatched: 6. The CDR3 is 15 amino acids.

The chain uses TRBV27 and TRBJ1-6; maybe TRBD1 (5 bases). Germline loops: CDR1 MNHEY, CDR2 SMNVEV (reference sequence). The ends were cut back, 10 bases at V and 8 bases at J, with 18 bases in the middle. The CDR3 is made up of 14 amino acids. CDR3 DNA sequence: TGTGCCACTCAGCTCAGGGCTGCCTATTCACCCCTCCACTTT. Amino acids: CATQLRAAYSPLHF.

The chain employs TRBV27 and TRBJ1-5; 11 nucleotides match TRBD1. Germline lookup yields CDR1 MNHEY and CDR2 SMNVEV (reference sequence). The CDR3 spans 14 residues. Trimming removed 8 bases from V and 2 bases from J; junction bases left unmatched: 2. CDR3 DNA sequence: TGTGCCAGCCGGACAGGGGGCGGCAATCAGCCCCAGCATTTT. This translates into CASRTGGGNQPQHF.

This clone was picked up a small number of times. The chain recombines TRBV5-1 with TRBJ2-1; 9 bases align to TRBD2. After removal of 2 bases from V and 3 bases from J, the junction contained 3 bases not matched to a gene. This CDR3 is built from 15 residues. Germline V gene sequence: CDR1 SGHRS, CDR2 YFSETQ. The CDR3 is CASSFAGGLYNEQFF. The CDR3 nucleotides read TGCGCCAGCAGCTTCGCGGGGGGGCTCTACAATGAGCAGTTCTTC.

The chain links TRBV4-1 to TRBJ2-1, with 10 positions matching TRBD2. The ends lost 4 bases at V and 5 bases at J; junction bases unmatched: 11. This CDR3 has 17 residues. The V gene's germline CDR1 is MGHRA and CDR2 YSYEKL. The CDR3 loop reads CASSRQGSSGGNNEQFF. For the CDR3, the DNA is TGCGCCAGCAGCCGTCAAGGGTCTAGCGGGGGCAACAATGAGCAGTTCTTC.

V is TRBV6-5 and J is TRBJ1-3, with D tentatively TRBD1 (5 bases). V lost 5 bases, J lost 3 bases, and 14 bases lay in between. Germline assignment: CDR1 MNHEY and CDR2 SVGAGI. The CDR3 has 15 residues. CDR3: CASSTFGGGGNTIYF. Here the CDR3 DNA reads TGTGCCAGCAGTACCTTCGGGGGAGGTGGAAACACCATATATTTT.

The chain employs TRBV2 and TRBJ1-5; no clear D. Trimming pared 2 bases from V and 3 bases from J, leaving 11 bases between. Germline loops: CDR1 SNHLY, CDR2 FYNNEI. The CDR3 consists of 15 residues. For the CDR3, the DNA is TGTGCCAGCAGTGAATTTAGATTAGACAATCAGCCCCAGCATTTT. Protein: CASSEFRLDNQPQHF.

This clone counts as medium-sized. The chain uses TRBV6-5 and TRBJ2-7; TRBD1 matches 7 bases. Germline CDR1 and CDR2: MNHEY and SVGAGI. CDR3 length equals 14 residues. The trim removed 2 bases at V and 2 bases at J, leaving 3 bases unmatched. The CDR3 DNA sequence: TGTGCCAGCAGTTACGACCAGGGGGCCTACGAGCAGTACTTC. Encoded protein: CASSYDQGAYEQYF.

The chain couples TRBV18 to TRBJ1-1; D gene ambiguous. V lost 2 bases and J lost 5, with 12 bases in between. The CDR3 sequence is 14 residues long. Germline V gives CDR1 KGHSH, CDR2 LQKENI. The chain's CDR3 is CASSPKVEATEAFF. CDR3 in DNA: TGTGCCAGCTCACCAAAGGTCGAGGCTACTGAAGCTTTCTTT.

This clone was counted only a few times. The chain uses TRBV12-3 or TRBV12-4 and TRBJ1-2, with 8 bases identical to TRBD1. The CDR3 extends over 13 amino acids. Unmatched junction bases numbered 8, after V lost 5 bases and J lost 9 bases. The CDR3 region has the DNA TGTGCCAGCAGTGCGGACAGGGTGAGGAGCTACACCTTC. It codes for CASSADRVRSYTF.

The chain joins TRBV7-2 to TRBJ2-1; TRBD2 matches at 15 bases. The V and J ends lost 3 bases and 4 bases, in that order; junction bases with no gene match: 1. Looked up from germline, CDR1 is SGHTA and CDR2 is FQGNSA. This CDR3 spans 16 amino acids. The CDR3 loop reads CASSLGTSGGYNEQFF. CDR3 DNA: TGTGCCAGCAGCTTGGGGACTAGCGGGGGGTACAATGAGCAGTTCTTC.

The gene calls are TRBV6-4 and TRBJ2-3; the match to TRBD2 covers 7 bases. Germline CDR1 and CDR2: MRHNA and SNTAGT. The CDR3 is 18 residues long. The V gene end was trimmed by 6 bases and the J gene end by 2 bases; junction bases not matched to a gene: 17. The DNA for the CDR3 is TGTGCCAGCAGGGCCTTCCCGGAGCGGGGAGTCCTCACAGATACGCAGTATTTT. Amino acid sequence: CASRAFPERGVLTDTQYF.

This chain uses TRBV10-3 with TRBJ2-7, with D possibly matching TRBD1 (5 bases). V dropped 3 bases and J dropped 2 bases, with 14 bases sitting between them. The CDR3 sequence is 15 residues long. In germline, CDR1 is ENHRY, CDR2 SYGVKD. The CDR3 coding sequence is TGTGCCATCAGTGAACAGGCAGGGCAACCCTACGAGCAGTACTTC. Residues: CAISEQAGQPYEQYF.

The chain employs TRBV7-9 and TRBJ2-1; 12 positions agree with TRBD2. CDR1 is SEHNR, CDR2 FQNEAQ, per germline (reference sequence). There are 17 residues in the CDR3. Trimming at V came to 3 bases and at J to 5 bases, leaving 8 bases not matched to a gene. The CDR3 sequence is CASSLLAGGPRHNEQFF. The CDR3 coding sequence is TGTGCCAGCAGCTTGCTAGCGGGGGGGCCTCGCCACAATGAGCAGTTCTTC.

The chain has TRBV5-5 and TRBJ1-5; the D is unclear. The CDR3 spans 14 residues. V lost 0 bases and J lost 3, with 7 bases in between. CDR1 and CDR2 from the germline V gene are SGHKS and YYEKEE (reference sequence). DNA of the CDR3: TGTGCCAGCAGCTTGGAACAGTCCAATCAGCCCCAGCATTTT. As protein: CASSLEQSNQPQHF.

The rearrangement joins TRBV11-2 to TRBJ2-7; D perhaps matches TRBD1 (5 bases). Germline V gene data show CDR1 as SGHAT and CDR2 as FQNNGV. This CDR3 is built from 13 residues. Trimming took 2 bases from V and 3 from J, leaving 8 bases between them. CDR3 coding DNA: TGTGCCAGCAGCTTAAACAGGATCTACGAGCAGTACTTC. Its protein is CASSLNRIYEQYF.

This clone has only a few counts. The chain's CDR3 is CASSEGTVSEQYF. CDR3 DNA sequence: TGTGCCAGCAGTGAAGGGACAGTTTCCGAGCAGTACTTC. J is TRBJ2-7 and V is TRBV2; TRBD1 might be the D (6 bases). Trimming removed 1 base from V and 6 bases from J, with 10 bases in between. This CDR3 contains 13 residues. CDR1 and CDR2 (germline): SNHLY, FYNNEI.

The chain couples TRBV3-1 (or the pseudogene TRBV3-2) to TRBJ2-5; 10 nucleotides match TRBD1. Germline trimming cut 5 bases from V and 4 bases from J; bases unmatched to any gene: 7. The CDR3 is 15 amino acids. Germline lookup yields CDR1 LGHDT and CDR2 YNNKEL (reference sequence). The CDR3 here is CASSFSGTGAETQYF. The CDR3 nucleotides read TGTGCCAGCAGCTTTTCCGGGACAGGGGCAGAGACCCAGTACTTC.

This clone was detected only a few times. The rearrangement uses TRBV6-1 and TRBJ1-6; D is perhaps TRBD1 (6 bases). Trimming removed 0 bases from V and 11 bases from J, with 11 bases in between. This CDR3 contains 14 residues. The germline CDR1 and CDR2 sequences are MNHNS and SASEGT. DNA for the CDR3: TGTGCCAGCAGTGAAGCCAGGGGTACAGCACCCCTCCACTTT. Translation: CASSEARGTAPLHF.

This chain connects TRBV11-1 to TRBJ2-7; 10 nucleotides match TRBD2. Germline V gives CDR1 SGHAT, CDR2 FQDESV (reference sequence). The CDR3 is 15 amino acids. The trim removed 5 bases at V and 1 base at J, leaving 5 bases unmatched. The CDR3 loop reads CASSLAGLASYEQYF. The DNA of the CDR3 is TGTGCCAGCAGCCTCGCGGGACTAGCGTCCTACGAGCAGTACTTC.

The V gene is TRBV9, the J gene TRBJ2-3; possible D gene TRBD1, 5 bases. Germline V gene data show CDR1 as SGDLS and CDR2 as YYNGEE. The CDR3 is 15 amino acids. Trimming shortened V by 0 bases and J by 6 bases, and 14 bases separated the two germline ends. This chain's CDR3 is CASSVDGRARDTQYF. The CDR3 region has the DNA TGTGCCAGCAGCGTAGATGGCAGGGCCAGGGATACGCAGTATTTT. Full variable domain (remainder filled in from reference TRBV9 and TRBJ2-3): DSGVTQTPKHLITATGQRVTLRCSPRSGDLSVYWYQQSLDQGLQFLIQYYNGEERAKGNILERFSAQQFPDLHSELNLSSLELGDSALYFCASSVDGRARDTQYFGPGTRLTVL.

The CDR3 DNA sequence: TGTGCCAGCAGTTACGACAGGGGGAGGAATACGCAGTATTTT. Encoded protein: CASSYDRGRNTQYF. The chain has TRBV6-5 and TRBJ2-3; 9 bases are shared with TRBD1. The CDR3 loop spans 14 amino acids. Trimming took 2 bases from V and 7 from J; bases not matched to a gene: 4. Germline CDR1 and CDR2: MNHEY and SVGAGI.

The V and J genes are TRBV5-6 and TRBJ1-2; D might be TRBD1 (6 bases). V was clipped by 5 bases and J by 4 bases, with 15 bases between them. The CDR3 is made up of 14 amino acids. Germline lookup yields CDR1 SGHDT and CDR2 YYEEEE. The CDR3 nucleotides read TGTGCCAGCAGATTTTACAGGGACCCCTATGGCTACACCTTC. This encodes CASRFYRDPYGYTF. Combining the CDR3 with reference TRBV5-6 and TRBJ1-2 gives the whole variable domain DAGVTQSPTHLIKTRGQQVTLRCSPKSGHDTVSWYQQALGQGPQFIFQYYEEEERQRGNFPDRFSGHQFPNYSSELNVNALLLGDSALYLCASRFYRDPYGYTFGSGTRLTVV.

J is TRBJ2-3 and V is TRBV7-2; D uncertain. V was shortened by 1 base and J by 1 base, with 6 bases between the two germline ends. Germline V gives CDR1 SGHTA, CDR2 FQGNSA. The CDR3 consists of 14 residues. The DNA of the CDR3 is TGTGCCAGCAGCTTAGTAGAGGGCACAGATACGCAGTATTTT. This gives the protein CASSLVEGTDTQYF. Full variable domain (remainder filled in from reference TRBV7-2 and TRBJ2-3): GAGVSQSPSNKVTEKGKDVELRCDPISGHTALYWYRQSLGQGLEFLIYFQGNSAPDKSGLPSDRFSAERTGGSVSTLTIQRTQQEDSAVYLCASSLVEGTDTQYFGPGTRLTVL.

V gene TRBV7-9 combines with J gene TRBJ2-7, with D perhaps TRBD2 (6 bases). The CDR3 consists of 13 residues. V shed 4 bases and J shed 7 bases, with 14 bases lying between them. Per the germline V gene, CDR1 is SEHNR and CDR2 is FQNEAQ (reference sequence). The CDR3 DNA is TGTGCCAGCAGCTCGGAGGGGACTGGGGAGCAGTACTTC. Protein: CASSSEGTGEQYF. Based on the CDR3 plus reference TRBV7-9 and TRBJ2-7, the full variable domain is DTGVSQNPRHKITKRGQNVTFRCDPISEHNRLYWYRQTLGQGPEFLTYFQNEAQLEKSRLLSDRFSAERPKGSFSTLEIQRTEQGDSAMYLCASSSEGTGEQYFGPGTRLTVT.

The chain couples TRBV6-5 to TRBJ1-4; 9 positions match TRBD1. Germline trimming cut 4 bases from V and 4 bases from J; bases unmatched to any gene: 4. The CDR3 is 15 amino acids. Germline lookup yields CDR1 MNHEY and CDR2 SVGAGI. The CDR3: CASSSPGQGNEKLFF. Written as DNA, the CDR3 is TGTGCCAGCAGTTCTCCGGGACAGGGTAATGAAAAACTGTTTTTT.

The chain links TRBV6-5 to TRBJ2-2; 7 nucleotides match TRBD2. With V trimmed by 5 bases and J by 1 base, 4 bases remained unmatched. The CDR3 runs 15 residues. Germline CDR1 and CDR2: MNHEY and SVGAGI. This CDR3 is CASSTSGENTGELFF. The CDR3 DNA is TGTGCCAGCAGTACCAGCGGGGAGAACACCGGGGAGCTGTTTTTT.

The rearrangement links TRBV2 to TRBJ2-5, with a weak D call TRBD2 (6 bases). The germline CDR1 and CDR2 sequences are SNHLY and FYNNEI. This CDR3 contains 11 residues. V dropped 11 bases and J dropped 4 bases, with 11 bases sitting between them. The CDR3 region is CAGGVRETQYF. DNA for the CDR3: TGTGCCGGCGGGGTCAGAGAGACCCAGTACTTC.